Presented here are 30 T cell receptor beta chains from one specimen sequenced in a study of OX40 agonist ivuxolimab in advanced cancers. TCRdb keeps only in-frame clones here, not all; method: immunoSEQ multiplex PCR. The table has about 87,000 clones, approximately 87% seen once. Sequenced here: CD4+ or CD8+ T cells sorted from blood, sampled in a trial of the OX40 agonist ivuxolimab. These TCRs come from an adult with an advanced solid tumor such as melanoma, head and neck, liver or kidney cancer.

This rearrangement joins TRBV7-8 to TRBJ2-3; D is uncertain. V lost 5 bases and J 8 bases, leaving 8 bases between the germline ends. The CDR3 totals 11 residues. Germline V CDR1 and CDR2: SGHVS, FQNEAQ. The DNA for the CDR3 is TGTGCCAGCAGCATCAAGGTTACGCAGTATTTT. It specifies CASSIKVTQYF. The variable domain in full, with the rest retrieved from reference TRBV7-8 and TRBJ2-3, is GAGVSQSPRYKVAKRGQDVALRCDPISGHVSLFWYQQALGQGPEFLTYFQNEAQLDKSGLPSDRFFAERPEGSVSTLKIQRTQQEDSAVYLCASSIKVTQYFGPGTRLTVL.

The chain recombines TRBV11-2 with TRBJ1-1; weak D call: TRBD1 (6 bases). Germline lookup yields CDR1 SGHAT and CDR2 FQNNGV. V was cut by 6 bases and J by 7 bases, with 18 bases left in between. This CDR3 is built from 14 residues. The CDR3 DNA follows: TGTGCCAGCAGACCCGGCGGGGGCGCGAATGAAGCTTTCTTT. Residues: CASRPGGGANEAFF.

The chain links TRBV7-2 to TRBJ2-3, with D perhaps matching TRBD2 (7 bases). The CDR3 sequence is 15 residues long. Germline lookup yields CDR1 SGHTA and CDR2 FQGNSA. V was shortened by 2 bases and J by 2 bases, with 11 bases between the two germline ends. The CDR3 nucleotides read TGTGCCAGCAGCTTAAGGGGGGGGACCACAGATACGCAGTATTTT. Translation gives CASSLRGGTTDTQYF. The variable domain in full, completed from reference TRBV7-2 and TRBJ2-3, reads GAGVSQSPSNKVTEKGKDVELRCDPISGHTALYWYRQSLGQGLEFLIYFQGNSAPDKSGLPSDRFSAERTGGSVSTLTIQRTQQEDSAVYLCASSLRGGTTDTQYFGPGTRLTVL.

This chain connects TRBV19 to TRBJ1-6; D remains unclear. Trimming pared 7 bases from V and 8 bases from J, leaving 15 bases between. Germline CDR1 reads LNHDA; CDR2 reads SQIVND (reference sequence). This CDR3 has 14 residues. The CDR3 protein is CASNDVVWDSPLHF. CDR3 DNA: TGTGCCAGTAATGATGTGGTTTGGGATTCACCCCTCCACTTT.

This chain connects TRBV5-8 to TRBJ2-1; possible D gene TRBD1, 5 bases. The CDR3 consists of 16 residues. V lost 1 base, J lost 6 bases, and 17 bases lay in between. Germline lookup yields CDR1 SGHTS and CDR2 YDEGEE. The CDR3 loop reads CASSLFQGSSVNEQFF. The DNA for the CDR3 is TGTGCCAGCAGCTTGTTTCAGGGATCCTCCGTCAATGAGCAGTTCTTC.

This clone has just one count. The chain links TRBV11-2 to TRBJ2-5; unclear D gene. Trimming left V 0 bases short and J 6 bases short, with 20 bases between. The length of the CDR3 is 17 residues. From germline, CDR1 is SGHAT and CDR2 FQNNGV. CDR3 loop: CASSLDRQTTAQKTQYF. CDR3 coding DNA: TGTGCCAGCAGCTTAGATCGCCAGACGACTGCCCAGAAGACCCAGTACTTC.

This clone was detected a few times. The rearrangement uses TRBV6-1 and TRBJ2-4; 12 bases are shared with TRBD2. CDR1 and CDR2 (germline): MNHNS, SASEGT. With V trimmed by 4 bases and J by 6 bases, 7 bases remained unmatched. This CDR3 region has 16 residues. The CDR3 loop is CASSVTSGGRVNIQYF. The CDR3 coding sequence is TGTGCCAGCAGTGTTACTAGCGGGGGGCGGGTAAACATTCAGTACTTC.

The chain is built from TRBV5-6 and TRBJ1-1; D is possibly TRBD1 (6 bases). The germline gives CDR1 SGHDT, CDR2 YYEEEE. The V gene lost 4 bases and the J gene lost 1 base, with 11 bases spanning the gap. CDR3 size: 14 residues. For the CDR3, the DNA is TGTGCCAGCAGCACACAGGGTCGGAACACTGAAGCTTTCTTT. Its translation: CASSTQGRNTEAFF.

The chain has TRBV7-9 and TRBJ1-3, with TRBD1 as a possible D gene (5 bases). Germline V gene data show CDR1 as SEHNR and CDR2 as FQNEAQ (reference sequence). The CDR3 runs 14 residues. V shed 7 bases and J shed 9 bases, with 19 bases lying between them. CDR3: CASTPAGSGTTIYF. The CDR3 DNA is TGTGCCAGCACCCCCGCCGGATCGGGGACCACCATATATTTT.

The CDR3 DNA sequence: TGTGCCTGGCGCGGTAGCGTCTACAATGAGCAGTTCTTC. Its translation is CAWRGSVYNEQFF. J is TRBJ2-1 and V is TRBV30, with D perhaps TRBD2 (5 bases). V was cut by 5 bases and J by 3 bases, with 11 bases left in between. There are 13 residues in the CDR3. CDR1 GTSNPN and CDR2 SVGIG come from the germline V gene (reference sequence). The full variable domain, in which reference TRBV30 and TRBJ2-1 provide the parts outside the CDR3, is SQTIHQWPATLVQPVGSPLSLECTVEGTSNPNLYWYRQAAGRGLQLLFYSVGIGQISSEVPQNLSASRPQDRQFILSSKKLLLSDSGFYLCAWRGSVYNEQFFGPGTRLTVL.

The chain has TRBV11-3 and TRBJ2-7, with D perhaps TRBD1 (6 bases). Germline V gene lookup returns CDR1 SGHNT and CDR2 YENEEA. The V end was cut by 0 bases, the J end by 1 base, with 7 bases between. The CDR3 contains 14 residues. CDR3 DNA: TGTGCCAGCAGCTTAGAAACAGGGTCCTACGAGCAGTACTTC. Its translation: CASSLETGSYEQYF.

The V and J genes are TRBV18 and TRBJ1-2; D is possibly TRBD1 (5 bases). The CDR3 covers 13 residues. The V gene's germline CDR1 is KGHSH and CDR2 LQKENI. Trimming removed 4 bases from V and 2 bases from J, with 8 bases in between. CDR3 residues: CASSQDKNYGYTF. Written as DNA, the CDR3 is TGTGCCAGCTCACAGGACAAGAACTATGGCTACACCTTC. The full variable domain, in which reference TRBV18 and TRBJ1-2 provide the parts outside the CDR3, is NAGVMQNPRHLVRRRGQEARLRCSPMKGHSHVYWYRQLPEEGLKFMVYLQKENIIDESGMPKERFSAEFPKEGPSILRIQQVVRGDSAAYFCASSQDKNYGYTFGSGTRLTVV.

Points on this clone: Additional DNA sequences in this sample encode the identical CDR3. V and J are TRBV6-1 and TRBJ1-5; D is unresolved. Looked up from germline, CDR1 is MNHNS and CDR2 is SASEGT. V lost 3 bases and J lost 2, with 8 bases in between. The CDR3 has 14 amino acids. The CDR3 region is CASSDPQGNQPQHF. The CDR3 DNA follows: TGTGCCAGCAGTGACCCGCAGGGCAATCAGCCCCAGCATTTT.

The chain has TRBV30 and TRBJ1-1; D is perhaps TRBD1 (5 bases). Trimming took off 3 bases at V and 11 bases at J, with 22 bases between the two ends. CDR1 and CDR2 (germline): GTSNPN, SVGIG (reference sequence). The CDR3 contains 14 residues. CDR3 residues: CAWRNLGGALGAFF. The CDR3 nucleotides read TGTGCCTGGAGAAACTTGGGGGGTGCCCTTGGCGCTTTCTTT.

The genes are TRBV4-1 and TRBJ1-5; weak D call: TRBD1 (6 bases). This CDR3 region has 15 residues. The germline CDR1 and CDR2 sequences are MGHRA and YSYEKL. The V end lost 0 bases, the J end lost 3 bases, and 9 bases lay between the germline ends. The CDR3 protein is CASSQEDRFNQPQHF. The CDR3 DNA reads TGCGCCAGCAGCCAAGAAGACAGGTTCAATCAGCCCCAGCATTTT.

V is TRBV27 and J is TRBJ2-1, with D possibly matching TRBD2 (6 bases). V lost 4 bases, J lost 7 bases, and 20 bases lay in between. Germline CDR1 is MNHEY and CDR2 is SMNVEV (reference sequence). The CDR3 has 16 residues. The CDR3 loop is CASSWGETRNRNEQFF. Here the CDR3 DNA reads TGTGCCAGCAGTTGGGGGGAAACAAGAAATAGGAATGAGCAGTTCTTC.

The V gene is TRBV6-5, the J gene TRBJ2-4; 11 bases line up with TRBD1. CDR1 is MNHEY, CDR2 SVGAGI, per germline. The CDR3 runs 15 residues. With 4 bases clipped from V and 6 bases from J, the junction kept 5 bases outside the gene matches. CDR3 in amino acids: CASSSSGTGGNIQYF. Here the CDR3 DNA reads TGTGCCAGCAGTTCTTCCGGGACAGGGGGAAACATTCAGTACTTC.

The chain combines TRBV7-8 with TRBJ1-2; a possible D gene is TRBD1 (5 bases). The germline gives CDR1 SGHVS, CDR2 FQNEAQ. Deletions cut 2 bases from V and 5 bases from J, with 12 bases between. The CDR3 sequence is 14 residues long. The CDR3 sequence is CASSLWGQAYGYTF. The CDR3 DNA is TGTGCCAGCAGCTTATGGGGCCAGGCTTATGGCTACACCTTC.

The sample holds a few counts of this clone. This chain links TRBV25-1 with TRBJ2-7; D perhaps matches TRBD1 (6 bases). Germline lookup yields CDR1 MGHDK and CDR2 SYGVNS. CDR3 length: 13 amino acids. The V and J ends lost 2 bases and 7 bases respectively, with 12 bases between them. The DNA for the CDR3 is TGTGCCAGCAGTGAACAGGGGAGTTTGGAGCAGTACTTC. Amino acid sequence: CASSEQGSLEQYF.

The gene calls are TRBV7-2 and TRBJ1-5; 10 bases match TRBD1. Per the germline V gene, CDR1 is SGHTA and CDR2 is FQGNSA. The CDR3 runs 16 residues. Trimming removed 5 bases from V and 2 bases from J; junction bases left unmatched: 6. The CDR3 DNA is TGTGCCAGCAGCGCGTCCGGGACAGGGGGCAATCAGCCCCAGCATTTT. Amino acid sequence: CASSASGTGGNQPQHF.

V is TRBV10-3 and J is TRBJ1-4; a weak D match, TRBD1 (5 bases). This CDR3 has 16 residues. Germline loops: CDR1 ENHRY, CDR2 SYGVKD. Trimming shortened V by 0 bases and J by 7 bases, and 15 bases separated the two germline ends. The CDR3 here is CAISESKGLLGEKLFF. The CDR3 nucleotides read TGTGCCATCAGTGAGTCGAAGGGGCTGCTCGGTGAAAAACTGTTTTTT.

The J gene is TRBJ1-3, the V gene TRBV6-5; D unresolved. With 8 bases removed from V and 2 bases from J, the gap between germline ends came to 16 bases. From germline, CDR1 is MNHEY and CDR2 SVGAGI. The CDR3 length is 15 residues. The CDR3 DNA sequence: TGTGCCAGCCGACCTCGGCAAGTTGCTGGAAACACCATATATTTT. It encodes CASRPRQVAGNTIYF.

J is TRBJ2-3 and V is TRBV5-4, with D perhaps TRBD2 (6 bases). The CDR3 is 16 residues long. V was shortened by 0 bases and J by 0 bases, with 11 bases between the two germline ends. Germline values: CDR1 SGHNT, CDR2 YYREEE (reference sequence). The CDR3 coding sequence is TGTGCCAGCAGCTTGGCCTCGGGGACTAGCACAGATACGCAGTATTTT. Protein sequence: CASSLASGTSTDTQYF.

The V and J genes are TRBV6-5 and TRBJ1-4; possible D gene TRBD1, 6 bases. Germline V lookup: CDR1 MNHEY, CDR2 SVGAGI. With 5 bases removed from V and 5 bases from J, the gap between germline ends came to 12 bases. The CDR3 runs 14 residues. The CDR3 sequence is CASSRTDGNEKLFF. The CDR3 coding sequence is TGTGCCAGCAGTCGGACAGACGGGAATGAAAAACTGTTTTTT.

The chain joins TRBV11-2 to TRBJ1-1, with TRBD1 matching 7 bases. Germline trimming cut 3 bases from V and 7 bases from J; bases unmatched to any gene: 5. CDR3 length: 13 amino acids. CDR1 SGHAT and CDR2 FQNNGV come from the germline V gene. The CDR3: CASSFTRDSEAFF. DNA of the CDR3: TGTGCCAGCAGCTTCACCCGGGACAGTGAAGCTTTCTTT. Complete variable domain (other parts from reference TRBV11-2 and TRBJ1-1): EAGVAQSPRYKIIEKRQSVAFWCNPISGHATLYWYQQILGQGPKLLIQFQNNGVVDDSQLPKDRFSAERLKGVDSTLKIQPAKLEDSAVYLCASSFTRDSEAFFGQGTRLTVV.

This clone was found once. V usage is TRBV5-6 and J usage is TRBJ1-6, with D unresolved. Germline assignment: CDR1 SGHDT and CDR2 YYEEEE. The germline V and J ends were trimmed by 4 bases and 9 bases, with 17 bases remaining between them. CDR3 length: 15 residues. The CDR3 spells CASSPLGQTSSPLHF. The CDR3 DNA reads as TGTGCCAGCAGCCCCCTCGGGCAGACGAGTTCACCCCTCCACTTT.

The chain carries TRBV7-2 and TRBJ2-1, with TRBD2 identical over 9 bases. V shed 6 bases and J 0 bases; nucleotides not matched to a gene: 6. CDR1 and CDR2 (germline): SGHTA, FQGNSA. The CDR3 consists of 16 residues. CDR3 nucleotide sequence: TGTGCCAGCAGGGCCTCGCGGGGGGGCTCCTACAATGAGCAGTTCTTC. It translates to CASRASRGGSYNEQFF.

The J gene is TRBJ1-6, the V gene TRBV19, with TRBD1 as a possible D gene (6 bases). The length of the CDR3 is 15 residues. Between the trimmed V and J ends, which lost 3 bases and 7 bases, there was a span of 13 bases. Germline V lookup: CDR1 LNHDA, CDR2 SQIVND (reference sequence). The CDR3 loop reads CASSIGGAKNSPLHF. The DNA for the CDR3 is TGTGCCAGTAGTATTGGGGGGGCGAAGAATTCACCCCTCCACTTT.

In DNA form, the CDR3 reads TGTGCCAGCAGCCCGGGACAGAACTATGGCTACACCTTC. It codes for CASSPGQNYGYTF. The gene calls are TRBV5-6 and TRBJ1-2; TRBD1 aligns across 7 bases. V was clipped by 4 bases and J by 2 bases; unmatched bases: 2. The CDR3 is made up of 13 amino acids. The V gene's germline CDR1 is SGHDT and CDR2 YYEEEE. The full variable domain, its missing parts supplied by reference TRBV5-6 and TRBJ1-2, is DAGVTQSPTHLIKTRGQQVTLRCSPKSGHDTVSWYQQALGQGPQFIFQYYEEEERQRGNFPDRFSGHQFPNYSSELNVNALLLGDSALYLCASSPGQNYGYTFGSGTRLTVV.

This rearrangement joins TRBV7-2 to TRBJ1-3; the match to TRBD1 covers 10 bases. Per the germline V gene, CDR1 is SGHTA and CDR2 is FQGNSA. The ends lost 3 bases at V and 3 bases at J; junction bases unmatched: 5. The CDR3 loop spans 16 amino acids. The CDR3 region is CASSFGTGAYGNTIYF. The CDR3 coding sequence is TGTGCCAGCAGCTTTGGGACAGGGGCATATGGAAACACCATATATTTT.